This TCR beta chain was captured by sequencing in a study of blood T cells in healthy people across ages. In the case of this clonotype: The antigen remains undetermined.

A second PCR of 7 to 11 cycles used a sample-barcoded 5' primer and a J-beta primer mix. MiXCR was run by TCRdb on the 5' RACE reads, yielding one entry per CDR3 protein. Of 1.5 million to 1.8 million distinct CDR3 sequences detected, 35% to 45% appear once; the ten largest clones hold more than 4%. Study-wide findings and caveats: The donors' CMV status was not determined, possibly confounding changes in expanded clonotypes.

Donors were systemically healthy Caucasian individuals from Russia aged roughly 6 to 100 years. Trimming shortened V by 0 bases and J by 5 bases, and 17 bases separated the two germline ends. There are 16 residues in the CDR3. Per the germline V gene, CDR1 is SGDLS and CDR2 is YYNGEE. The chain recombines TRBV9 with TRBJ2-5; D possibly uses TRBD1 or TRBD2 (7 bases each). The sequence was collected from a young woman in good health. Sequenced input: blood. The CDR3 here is CASSVAQGRGRETQYF. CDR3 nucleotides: TGTGCCAGCAGCGTAGCTCAGGGGAGGGGGCGGGAGACCCAGTACTTC.